The 32 T cell receptor beta chains below come from one sample, sequenced in a study of cytomegalovirus exposure and HLA in healthy donors. Primers: 60 Vbeta forward and 13 Jbeta reverse. Assay: immunoSEQ multiplex PCR; the TCRdb copy retains only in-frame clones and omits some. Of fewer than 150,000 clones in the sample, 75% to 85% were seen once. Sequenced: PBMCs. The receptors derive from a female donor in good health and CMV-seropositive.

The chain couples TRBV7-2 to TRBJ2-7; a possible D gene is TRBD2 (7 bases). The CDR3 has 15 residues. CDR1 and CDR2 (germline): SGHTA, FQGNSA. V lost 5 bases, J lost 5 bases, and 19 bases lay in between. The CDR3 nucleotides are TGTGCCAGCAGCCCCGTCGGGGGGCCGGGCAACGAGCAGTACTTC. Its translation is CASSPVGGPGNEQYF.

The chain links TRBV28 to TRBJ1-6, with 7 bases matching TRBD1. V lost 2 bases, J lost 6 bases, and 4 bases stayed unmatched. This CDR3 comprises 15 residues. Germline V gene data show CDR1 as MDHEN and CDR2 as SYDVKM. The DNA of the CDR3 is TGTGCCAGCAGTTTAGCCGGGACAGTTAATTCACCCCTCCACTTT. Protein product: CASSLAGTVNSPLHF. The whole variable domain, remainder taken from reference TRBV28 and TRBJ1-6, is DVKVTQSSRYLVKRTGEKVFLECVQDMDHENMFWYRQDPGLGLRLIYFSYDVKMKEKGDIPEGYSVSREKKERFSLILESASTNQTSMYLCASSLAGTVNSPLHFGNGTRLTVT.

The chain recombines TRBV7-9 with TRBJ1-1; a possible D gene is TRBD1 (5 bases). V was cut by 8 bases and J by 0 bases, with 16 bases left in between. Germline CDR1 is SEHNR and CDR2 is FQNEAQ (reference sequence). This CDR3 is built from 15 residues. The CDR3 DNA sequence: TGTGCCAGCGCCCCGACGGGGGATATGAACACTGAAGCTTTCTTT. Translated, it gives CASAPTGDMNTEAFF.

The J gene is TRBJ1-1, the V gene TRBV5-4, with D possibly being TRBD1 (5 bases). The CDR3 has 15 residues. Germline lookup yields CDR1 SGHNT and CDR2 YYREEE (reference sequence). Trimming cost V 1 base and J 6 bases, with 16 bases left between them. CDR3 loop: CASSLSGTRQAEAFF. In nucleotides, the CDR3 is TGTGCCAGCAGCTTGAGCGGGACCCGGCAGGCTGAAGCTTTCTTT.

The J gene is TRBJ1-1, the V gene TRBV30, with 9 bases aligning to TRBD1. Trimming removed 4 bases from V and 10 bases from J; junction bases left unmatched: 10. The V gene's germline CDR1 is GTSNPN and CDR2 SVGIG (reference sequence). The CDR3 is 13 residues long. The CDR3 DNA sequence: TGTGCCTGGAACTTCCGGGACAGGGAGCCAGCTTTCTTT. Translation: CAWNFRDREPAFF.

The chain recombines TRBV2 with TRBJ1-5, with TRBD1 identical over 11 bases. Trimming cost V 4 bases and J 2 bases; bases outside gene matches: 1. This CDR3 contains 15 residues. Germline CDR1 is SNHLY and CDR2 is FYNNEI. The CDR3 bases are TGTGCCAGCAGTGGGACAGGGGGCGGCAATCAGCCCCAGCATTTT. Its protein is CASSGTGGGNQPQHF.

The chain couples TRBV7-9 to TRBJ2-3; a possible D gene is TRBD2 (6 bases). Per germline, CDR1 SEHNR and CDR2 FQNEAQ (reference sequence). V lost 10 bases to trimming and J lost 5 bases, with 19 bases between them. The length of the CDR3 is 14 residues. The CDR3 DNA follows: TGTGCCACCCTGTTGGGGGGAGTCGGAGATACGCAGTATTTT. Its translation is CATLLGGVGDTQYF.

This chain connects TRBV7-2 to TRBJ2-2; 7 nucleotides line up with TRBD2. Trimming cost V 2 bases and J 3 bases; bases outside gene matches: 3. The CDR3 length is 15 residues. The V gene's germline CDR1 is SGHTA and CDR2 FQGNSA. The CDR3 region has the DNA TGTGCCAGCAGCTTACTTGGACTAGACACCGGGGAGCTGTTTTTT. As protein: CASSLLGLDTGELFF.

The chain couples TRBV6-1 to TRBJ1-2, with 8 bases fitting TRBD1. Germline V gene sequence: CDR1 MNHNS, CDR2 SASEGT. V was clipped by 6 bases and J by 3 bases; unmatched bases: 3. The length of the CDR3 is 13 residues. In nucleotides, the CDR3 is TGTGCCAGCAGGGAGACAGGGGACTATGGCTACACCTTC. This codes for CASRETGDYGYTF.

The CDR3 region is CASSLTGAASGELDTQYF. Here the CDR3 DNA reads TGTGCCAGCAGCTTAACCGGGGCGGCTAGCGGGGAACTCGATACGCAGTATTTT. This chain uses TRBV7-3 with TRBJ2-3; 9 bases fit TRBD2. CDR3 size: 18 residues. The V gene end was trimmed by 0 bases and the J gene end by 6 bases; junction bases not matched to a gene: 13. Germline V gives CDR1 SGHTA, CDR2 FQGTGA.

The V call is TRBV6-5, the J call TRBJ1-5, with 7 positions matching TRBD1. The length of the CDR3 is 14 residues. The germline gives CDR1 MNHEY, CDR2 SVGAGI. V lost 7 bases to trimming and J lost 7 bases; unmatched junction nucleotides: 10. The CDR3 nucleotides read TGTGCCAGCAAACCTGAGGGGGCCAGACAGCCCCAGCATTTT. Translated: CASKPEGARQPQHF.

The chain couples TRBV18 to TRBJ2-2; TRBD1 matches at 9 bases. V gave up 4 bases and J gave up 3 bases; unmatched junction bases: 9. This CDR3 has 17 amino acids. Germline lookup yields CDR1 KGHSH and CDR2 LQKENI. The CDR3 spells CASSLGQGIGYTGELFF. CDR3 bases: TGTGCCAGCTCACTCGGACAGGGGATCGGGTACACCGGGGAGCTGTTTTTT.

V and J are TRBV11-2 and TRBJ1-1, with 7 nucleotides matching TRBD1. The CDR3 totals 14 residues. Germline V gene lookup returns CDR1 SGHAT and CDR2 FQNNGV. J was trimmed by 3 bases and V by 2 bases; bases with no gene match: 3. CDR3 sequence: CASSLNRGYTEAFF. In nucleotides, the CDR3 is TGTGCCAGCAGCTTAAACAGGGGATACACTGAAGCTTTCTTT. Together with reference TRBV11-2 and TRBJ1-1, the CDR3 gives the full variable domain: EAGVAQSPRYKIIEKRQSVAFWCNPISGHATLYWYQQILGQGPKLLIQFQNNGVVDDSQLPKDRFSAERLKGVDSTLKIQPAKLEDSAVYLCASSLNRGYTEAFFGQGTRLTVV.

The V gene is TRBV15, the J gene TRBJ2-2; TRBD1 matches at 7 bases. Germline V CDR1 and CDR2: LNHNV, YYDKDF (reference sequence). V shed 7 bases, J shed 0 bases, and the junction held 2 bases outside the gene matches. CDR3 length equals 14 residues. The CDR3 DNA reads TGTGCCACCACCGGGACAGCGAACACCGGGGAGCTGTTTTTT. Encoded protein: CATTGTANTGELFF.

V is TRBV28 and J is TRBJ1-5; 10 bases align to TRBD1. The trim removed 6 bases at V and 6 bases at J, leaving 5 bases unmatched. The CDR3 consists of 14 residues. Germline V gene lookup returns CDR1 MDHEN and CDR2 SYDVKM. DNA for the CDR3: TGTGCCAGCAGGTCGACAGGGGGCGGTCAGCCCCAGCATTTT. Translating gives CASRSTGGGQPQHF.

The chain links TRBV6-5 to TRBJ2-2, with TRBD1 identical over 9 bases. This CDR3 is built from 15 residues. V was pared by 6 bases and J by 4 bases, with 6 bases of the junction left unmatched. From germline, CDR1 is MNHEY and CDR2 SVGAGI. The CDR3 loop reads CASRIQGASTGELFF. The CDR3, as DNA: TGTGCCAGCAGGATACAGGGGGCGAGCACCGGGGAGCTGTTTTTT.

In DNA, the CDR3 is TGTGCCAGCAGATCAACAGGGGGCGACGAGCAGTACTTC. It is translated as CASRSTGGDEQYF. The V and J genes are TRBV7-9 and TRBJ2-5; TRBD1 matches at 9 bases. The J call may be in error: the DNA end matches TRBJ2-7 better. This CDR3 has 13 residues. The V gene's germline CDR1 is SEHNR and CDR2 FQNEAQ (reference sequence).

This clone was recorded a few times. The chain recombines TRBV18 with TRBJ1-3; tentatively, D is TRBD1 (6 bases). The germline CDR1 and CDR2 sequences are KGHSH and LQKENI. The CDR3 contains 15 residues. V was pared by 3 bases and J by 0 bases, with 9 bases between. CDR3 DNA: TGTGCCAGCTCACCTTACAGGGACTCTGGAAACACCATATATTTT. Residues: CASSPYRDSGNTIYF.

V and J are TRBV9 and TRBJ1-1; possible D gene TRBD1, 6 bases. The CDR3 has 14 amino acids. Trimming took 4 bases from V and 2 from J, leaving 12 bases between them. Germline CDR1 SGDLS, CDR2 YYNGEE. As DNA, the CDR3 is TGTGCCAGCAGCACGACGACAGGAAACACTGAAGCTTTCTTT. Translated, it gives CASSTTTGNTEAFF. The full variable domain, with the rest looked up from reference TRBV9 and TRBJ1-1, is DSGVTQTPKHLITATGQRVTLRCSPRSGDLSVYWYQQSLDQGLQFLIQYYNGEERAKGNILERFSAQQFPDLHSELNLSSLELGDSALYFCASSTTTGNTEAFFGQGTRLTVV.

This chain joins TRBV6-5 and TRBJ1-1, with D unclear. CDR3 length equals 16 residues. The germline gives CDR1 MNHEY, CDR2 SVGAGI. V lost 0 bases to trimming and J lost 4 bases, with 15 bases between them. CDR3 amino acids: CASSYSTVGSSTEAFF. DNA for the CDR3: TGTGCCAGCAGTTACTCTACCGTGGGGAGTAGCACTGAAGCTTTCTTT.

V gene TRBV7-3 combines with J gene TRBJ2-7, with 7 bases identical to TRBD2. There are 12 residues in the CDR3. The germline CDR1 and CDR2 sequences are SGHTA and FQGTGA. Germline trimming cut 6 bases from V and 7 bases from J; bases unmatched to any gene: 6. The CDR3 protein is CASSPPGGEQYF. DNA of the CDR3: TGTGCCAGCAGTCCCCCGGGGGGTGAGCAGTACTTC.

This CDR3 is CASSYSGASSYEQYF. The DNA for the CDR3 is TGTGCCAGCAGTTACAGCGGTGCTAGCTCCTACGAGCAGTACTTC. The chain couples TRBV6-5 to TRBJ2-7; possible D gene TRBD2, 5 bases. This CDR3 region has 15 residues. Deletions cut 2 bases from V and 0 bases from J, with 11 bases between. Germline V gene lookup returns CDR1 MNHEY and CDR2 SVGAGI.

This sequence joins TRBV9 and TRBJ1-6; 7 bases match TRBD1. This CDR3 has 15 amino acids. V dropped 2 bases and J dropped 4; count of bases not matched to a gene: 3. In germline, CDR1 is SGDLS, CDR2 YYNGEE. This chain's CDR3 is CASSVEDRYNSPLHF. In nucleotides, the CDR3 is TGTGCCAGCAGCGTCGAGGACAGGTATAATTCACCCCTCCACTTT.

The chain is built from TRBV5-1 and TRBJ1-1; no definite D call. The CDR3 is 16 residues long. V lost 2 bases and J 1 base, leaving 15 bases between the germline ends. Germline V lookup: CDR1 SGHRS, CDR2 YFSETQ. CDR3 DNA sequence: TGCGCCAGCAGCTTAAACCTTCGGCAGGCGAACACTGAAGCTTTCTTT. Translation: CASSLNLRQANTEAFF.

The V call is TRBV28, the J call TRBJ2-5; TRBD1 is a possible D gene (6 bases). This CDR3 is built from 14 residues. Germline V gene data show CDR1 as MDHEN and CDR2 as SYDVKM. Trimming pared 2 bases from V and 6 bases from J, leaving 13 bases between. CDR3 nucleotide sequence: TGTGCCAGCAGTTTAATTGTAGGGGGAAAGACCCAGTACTTC. Its translation is CASSLIVGGKTQYF.

This clone has just a few counts. The J gene is TRBJ2-2, the V gene TRBV7-3; 8 bases are shared with TRBD1. This CDR3 region has 18 residues. Unmatched junction bases numbered 13, after V lost 1 base and J lost 6 bases. Germline V gives CDR1 SGHTA, CDR2 FQGTGA. The CDR3 loop is CASSLSPAGGGEAGELFF. CDR3 sequence (DNA): TGTGCCAGCAGCTTAAGTCCCGCAGGGGGCGGAGAAGCCGGGGAGCTGTTTTTT.

The chain is built from TRBV6-9 and TRBJ2-6, with 10 bases fitting TRBD1. CDR1 and CDR2 from the germline V gene are MNHGY and SVAAGI. The length of the CDR3 is 18 residues. The J segment lost 3 bases and the V segment lost 2 bases, leaving 7 bases of the junction unmatched. CDR3 residues: CASSYEGDRGYGANVLTF. CDR3 nucleotide sequence: TGTGCCAGCAGTTATGAAGGGGACAGGGGATATGGGGCCAACGTCCTGACTTTC.

The chain employs TRBV13 and TRBJ1-1; a weak D match, TRBD1 (5 bases). There are 15 residues in the CDR3. CDR1 PRHDT and CDR2 FYEKMQ come from the germline V gene (reference sequence). The V end lost 2 bases, the J end lost 8 bases, and 18 bases lay between the germline ends. CDR3 amino acids: CASSLNHRGSGEAFF. The CDR3 coding sequence is TGTGCCAGCAGCTTAAATCATAGGGGTTCTGGGGAAGCTTTCTTT. The full variable domain, rest sourced from reference TRBV13 and TRBJ1-1, is AAGVIQSPRHLIKEKRETATLKCYPIPRHDTVYWYQQGPGQDPQFLISFYEKMQSDKGSIPDRFSAQQFSDYHSELNMSSLELGDSALYFCASSLNHRGSGEAFFGQGTRLTVV.

This rearrangement joins TRBV6-8 to TRBJ1-4; no clear D gene. With 4 bases removed from V and 1 base from J, the gap between germline ends came to 10 bases. This CDR3 has 15 residues. Germline V gives CDR1 MNHGY, CDR2 SAAAGT. DNA of the CDR3: TGTGCCAGCAGTTGGCTTGGCGGAACTAATGAAAAACTGTTTTTT. It is translated as CASSWLGGTNEKLFF.

The chain has TRBV5-4 and TRBJ2-5; 8 nucleotides match TRBD1. CDR3 size: 15 residues. After removal of 2 bases from V and 3 bases from J, the junction contained 6 bases not matched to a gene. Germline assignment: CDR1 SGHNT and CDR2 YYREEE (reference sequence). The DNA of the CDR3 is TGTGCCAGCAGCTTCCCAGGGGGCCCGAAAGAGACCCAGTACTTC. Translated, it gives CASSFPGGPKETQYF.

With regard to this clone: This CDR3 is also generated by other DNA sequences in the sample. The chain uses TRBV13 and TRBJ2-7; 9 nucleotides match TRBD1. Losses at the gene ends were 3 bases for V and 2 bases for J; bases not matched to a gene: 2. The CDR3 extends over 14 amino acids. Germline CDR1 and CDR2: PRHDT and FYEKMQ (reference sequence). CDR3 coding DNA: TGTGCCAGCAGCTTGGGACAGGGCACCTACGAGCAGTACTTC. Protein: CASSLGQGTYEQYF.

This clone was recorded a few times. V and J are TRBV5-4 and TRBJ1-1, with TRBD1 matching over 7 bases. With V trimmed by 5 bases and J by 3 bases, 7 bases remained unmatched. This CDR3 region has 14 residues. Germline CDR1 reads SGHNT; CDR2 reads YYREEE (reference sequence). The CDR3 loop is CASRSTGDYTEAFF. For the CDR3, the DNA is TGTGCCAGCAGGTCCACAGGGGATTACACTGAAGCTTTCTTT. The variable domain in full, completed from reference TRBV5-4 and TRBJ1-1, reads ETGVTQSPTHLIKTRGQQVTLRCSSQSGHNTVSWYQQALGQGPQFIFQYYREEENGRGNFPPRFSGLQFPNYSSELNVNALELDDSALYLCASRSTGDYTEAFFGQGTRLTVV.